These 7 T cell receptor beta chains were sequenced from one sample in a study of blood T cells in healthy people across ages. Alongside a J-beta primer mix, a sample-barcoded 5' primer served in a second PCR lasting about 6 to 11 cycles. A single record per CDR3 protein comes from TCRdb applying MiXCR to the 5' RACE reads. The table includes 1.5 million to 2 million distinct CDR3 sequences, just under 50% detected once. Sequencing was performed on blood. All receptors come from a middle-aged woman in good health.

The chain uses TRBV27 and TRBJ2-1; 8 nucleotides line up with TRBD2. V gave up 4 bases and J gave up 13 bases; unmatched junction bases: 12. This CDR3 comprises 14 residues. CDR1 and CDR2 (germline): MNHEY, SMNVEV (reference sequence). As DNA, the CDR3 is TGTGCCAGCAGTTCGGGAGGGGAGCAAGAGACCCAGTTCTTC. Translation gives CASSSGGEQETQFF.

The chain is built from TRBV27 and TRBJ2-6; D possibly corresponds to TRBD2 (5 bases). CDR3 length: 16 residues. CDR1 MNHEY and CDR2 SMNVEV come from the germline V gene (reference sequence). Trimming took 2 bases from V and 2 from J, leaving 10 bases between them. The CDR3 here is CASSLQGLAGANVLTF. The CDR3 nucleotides are TGTGCCAGCAGTTTACAAGGACTCGCTGGGGCCAACGTCCTGACTTTC.

This chain uses TRBV28 with TRBJ1-2; D gene unclear. Germline-derived CDR1 and CDR2 are MDHEN and SYDVKM. V was clipped by 2 bases and J by 10 bases, with 11 bases between them. CDR3 size: 12 residues. Written as DNA, the CDR3 is TGTGCCAGCAGTTTAAGTGATGATGCCTACACCTTC. Residues: CASSLSDDAYTF.

The chain employs TRBV5-1 and TRBJ2-7; D gene ambiguous. Trimming took off 2 bases at V and 0 bases at J, with 12 bases between the two ends. CDR3 length: 15 amino acids. Per the germline V gene, CDR1 is SGHRS and CDR2 is YFSETQ. The CDR3 DNA is TGCGCCAGCAGCTTAGGCCAGAAAGCCTCCTACGAGCAGTACTTC. This sequence encodes CASSLGQKASYEQYF.

The sample holds a few counts of this clonotype. CDR3 sequence: CASSQTGSGTTETQYF. The DNA of the CDR3 is TGTGCCAGCAGCCAAACAGGCTCCGGGACAACCGAGACCCAGTACTTC. The chain carries TRBV7-2 and TRBJ2-5, with a tentative D call TRBD1 (6 bases). CDR1 and CDR2 (germline): SGHTA, FQGNSA. V shed 5 bases and J shed 5 bases, with 21 bases lying between them. This CDR3 comprises 16 residues. The whole variable domain, remainder taken from reference TRBV7-2 and TRBJ2-5, is GAGVSQSPSNKVTEKGKDVELRCDPISGHTALYWYRQSLGQGLEFLIYFQGNSAPDKSGLPSDRFSAERTGGSVSTLTIQRTQQEDSAVYLCASSQTGSGTTETQYFGPGTRLLVL.

This clonotype has only a few counts. The chain combines TRBV11-3 with TRBJ2-7; D may be TRBD1 (5 bases). From germline, CDR1 is SGHNT and CDR2 YENEEA. The CDR3 is made up of 14 amino acids. Trimming took 5 bases from V and 2 from J, leaving 13 bases between them. The CDR3 loop is CASSPDTDTYEQYF. The CDR3 DNA reads as TGTGCCAGCAGCCCGGACACCGATACCTACGAGCAGTACTTC.

This clonotype was seen only a few times. The chain is built from TRBV6-4 and TRBJ2-7; the D is unclear. Germline lookup yields CDR1 MRHNA and CDR2 SNTAGT. Trimming removed 5 bases at V and 6 bases at J, with 11 bases between. The CDR3 totals 12 residues. The CDR3 loop is CASSRLGGEQYF. CDR3 sequence (DNA): TGTGCCAGCAGTCGTCTTGGTGGCGAGCAGTACTTC.